This T cell receptor (beta chain) was captured by sequencing in a study of beta chain features in type 1 diabetes. Via CD45RO/CCR7/CD25/CD127/CD95/CD27, cells of the CD4+ naive, central memory, regulatory and stem cell-like memory subsets were sorted. Points from the study as a whole: The study found fewer insertions and more deletions at VDJ junctions in type 1 diabetes patients. These data did not resolve whether HLA type affects TCRB rearrangement. Sequencing of cDNA might inflate the share of cells that strongly express TCR.

Concerning this clone itself: Its target is unknown.

The junction had 8 bases not matched to a gene; V was cut back by 6 bases and J by 1 base. Germline CDR1 MNHEY, CDR2 SVGAGI. This CDR3 has 15 residues. cDNA synthesis used the whole RNA isolate, giving expressed TCRB sequences. The data were produced by immunoSEQ multiplex PCR, yet TCRdb's version contains in-frame clones alone and is incomplete. The sample carries under 900,000 clones, about 17% recorded once. Source material: naive CD4+ T cells from blood. This receptor was taken from a woman younger than 35 in good health. This sequence joins TRBV6-5 and TRBJ2-7, with 8 bases aligning to TRBD2. The CDR3 nucleotides are TGTGCCAGCAGCACCGGGACTAGTGTATCCTACGAGCAGTACTTC. Its protein is CASSTGTSVSYEQYF.